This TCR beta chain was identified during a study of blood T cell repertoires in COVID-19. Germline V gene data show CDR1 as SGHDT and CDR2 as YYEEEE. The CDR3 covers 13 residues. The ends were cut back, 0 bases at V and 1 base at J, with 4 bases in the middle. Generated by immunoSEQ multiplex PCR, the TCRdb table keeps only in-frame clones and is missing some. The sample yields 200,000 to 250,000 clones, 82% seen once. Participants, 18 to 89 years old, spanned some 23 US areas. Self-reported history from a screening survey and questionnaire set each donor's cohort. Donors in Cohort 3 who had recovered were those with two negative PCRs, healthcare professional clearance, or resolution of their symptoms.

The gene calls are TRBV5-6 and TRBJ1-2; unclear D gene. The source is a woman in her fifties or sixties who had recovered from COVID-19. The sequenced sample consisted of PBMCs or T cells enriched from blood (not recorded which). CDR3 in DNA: TGTGCCAGCAGCTTGGGACATAACTATGGCTACACCTTC. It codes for CASSLGHNYGYTF.